A selection of T cell receptor beta chains follows, all from one sample in a study of cytomegalovirus exposure and HLA in healthy donors. Produced via immunoSEQ multiplex PCR; TCRdb's table is partial and in-frame only. This specimen shows 55,000 to 75,000 clones; the ten leading clones hold around 4.2%. The sample taken for sequencing was PBMCs. These receptors all stem from a male donor in good health and CMV-seronegative. Both conserved end residues are part of each CDR3. The D gene is left open where the match is weak.

CDR3nt: TGTGCCAGCTCCCGGACTGGCGGACGGCCAGATACGCAGTATTTT
CDR3aa: CASSRTGGRPDTQYF
j_gene: TRBJ2-3
d_gene: .
v_gene: TRBV19

CDR3nt: TGTGCCAGCACAAGTGTCTTCTACGCCTACGAGCAGTACTTC
CDR3aa: CASTSVFYAYEQYF
j_gene: TRBJ2-7
d_gene: .
v_gene: TRBV28

CDR3nt: TGTGCCAGCAGTGGGACAGGGGGCAAAGGGTCCTACGAGCAGTACTTC
CDR3aa: CASSGTGGKGSYEQYF
j_gene: TRBJ2-7
d_gene: TRBD1
v_gene: TRBV28

CDR3nt: TGTGCCGGCCGACAGGTCGAGAACACTGAAGCTTTCTTT
CDR3aa: CAGRQVENTEAFF
j_gene: TRBJ1-1
d_gene: .
v_gene: TRBV19

CDR3nt: TGTGCCAGCAGCCGCGGACAGATGAACACCGGGGAGCTGTTTTTT
CDR3aa: CASSRGQMNTGELFF
j_gene: TRBJ2-2
d_gene: .
v_gene: TRBV7-2

CDR3nt: TGTGCCAGCAGCTATCCGGCGGCCAGCGGGGGAGACTCAACAAAGACCCAGTACTTC
CDR3aa: CASSYPAASGGDSTKTQYF
j_gene: TRBJ2-5
d_gene: TRBD2
v_gene: TRBV11-1

CDR3nt: TGTGCCAGTAGTATAGAGGGACTCGGGACTAGCGGGAGTGGCATTCAGTACTTC
CDR3aa: CASSIEGLGTSGSGIQYF
j_gene: TRBJ2-4
d_gene: TRBD2
v_gene: TRBV19

CDR3nt: TGTGCCTGGAGTATCGCGGGCGGAGGTAGGGAGCTGTTTTTT
CDR3aa: CAWSIAGGGRELFF
j_gene: TRBJ2-2
d_gene: .
v_gene: TRBV30

CDR3nt: TGTGCCAGCAGCTTAGTAGACTTCTCCGATGAGCAGTTCTTC
CDR3aa: CASSLVDFSDEQFF
j_gene: TRBJ2-1
d_gene: .
v_gene: TRBV7-9

CDR3nt: TGCGCCAGCAGCGGAGGTTCGACAGGGGTCAAAGGGAGCTACACCTTC
CDR3aa: CASSGGSTGVKGSYTF
j_gene: TRBJ1-2
d_gene: TRBD1
v_gene: TRBV5-1